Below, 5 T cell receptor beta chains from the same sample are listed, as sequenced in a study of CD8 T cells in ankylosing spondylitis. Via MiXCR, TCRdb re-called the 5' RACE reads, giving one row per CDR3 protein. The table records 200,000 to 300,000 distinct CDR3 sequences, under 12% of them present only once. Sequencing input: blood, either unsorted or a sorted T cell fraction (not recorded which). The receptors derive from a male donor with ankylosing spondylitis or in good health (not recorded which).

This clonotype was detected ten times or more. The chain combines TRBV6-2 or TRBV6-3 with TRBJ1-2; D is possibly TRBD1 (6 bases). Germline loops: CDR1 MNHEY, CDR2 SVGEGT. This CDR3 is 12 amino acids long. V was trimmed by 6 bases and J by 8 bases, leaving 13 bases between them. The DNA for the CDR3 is TGTGCCAGCAGACCTTCGACAGGCGGCTACACCTTC. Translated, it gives CASRPSTGGYTF.

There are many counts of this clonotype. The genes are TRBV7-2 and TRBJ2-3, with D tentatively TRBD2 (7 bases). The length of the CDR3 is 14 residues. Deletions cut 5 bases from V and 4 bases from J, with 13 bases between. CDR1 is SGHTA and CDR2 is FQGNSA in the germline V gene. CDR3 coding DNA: TGTGCCAGCAGCCTTAAAGGGGGGGCAGATACGCAGTATTTT. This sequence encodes CASSLKGGADTQYF.

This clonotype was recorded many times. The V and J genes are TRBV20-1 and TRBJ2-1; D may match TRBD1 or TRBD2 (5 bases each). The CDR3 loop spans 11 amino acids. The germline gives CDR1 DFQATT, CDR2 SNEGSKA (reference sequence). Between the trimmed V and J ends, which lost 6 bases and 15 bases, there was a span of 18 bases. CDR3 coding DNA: TGCAGTGCGGGGGATTGGGGTGGCAGGTTCTTC. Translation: CSAGDWGGRFF.

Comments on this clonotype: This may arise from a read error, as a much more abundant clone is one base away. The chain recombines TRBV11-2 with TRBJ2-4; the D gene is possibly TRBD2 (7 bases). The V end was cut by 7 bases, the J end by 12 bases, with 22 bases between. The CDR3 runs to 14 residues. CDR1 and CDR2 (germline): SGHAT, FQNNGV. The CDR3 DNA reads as TGTGCCAGCAACTTGGGGGGGCCCTCCAGTACTCAGTACTTC. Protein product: CASNLGGPSSTQYF.

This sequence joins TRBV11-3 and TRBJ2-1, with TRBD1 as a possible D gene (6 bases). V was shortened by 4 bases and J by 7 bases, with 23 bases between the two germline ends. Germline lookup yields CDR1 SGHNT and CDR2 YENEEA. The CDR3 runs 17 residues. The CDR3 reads CASSSRPGEKLRNEQFF. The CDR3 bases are TGTGCCAGCAGCTCTAGGCCAGGGGAAAAGTTACGGAATGAGCAGTTCTTC.